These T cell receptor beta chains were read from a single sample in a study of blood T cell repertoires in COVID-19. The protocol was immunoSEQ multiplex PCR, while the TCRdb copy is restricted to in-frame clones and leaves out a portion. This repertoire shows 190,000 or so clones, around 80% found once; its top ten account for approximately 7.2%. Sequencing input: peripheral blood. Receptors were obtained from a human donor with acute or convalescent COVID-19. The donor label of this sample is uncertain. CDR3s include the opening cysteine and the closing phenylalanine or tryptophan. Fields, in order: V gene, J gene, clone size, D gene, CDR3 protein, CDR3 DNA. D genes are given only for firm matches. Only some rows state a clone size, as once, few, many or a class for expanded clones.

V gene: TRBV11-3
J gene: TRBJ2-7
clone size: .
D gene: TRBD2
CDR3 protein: CASSLDPSGSQYF
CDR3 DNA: TGTGCCAGCAGCTTAGATCCTAGCGGGAGTCAGTACTTC

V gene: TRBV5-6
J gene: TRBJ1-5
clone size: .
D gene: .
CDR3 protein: CASSLAGGSVNQPQHF
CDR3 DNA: TGTGCCAGCAGCTTGGCGGGGGGGTCGGTCAATCAGCCCCAGCATTTT

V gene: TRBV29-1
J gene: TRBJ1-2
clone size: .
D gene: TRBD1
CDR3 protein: CSVGRGQASSNYGYTF
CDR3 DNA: TGCAGCGTTGGTAGGGGACAGGCATCTTCTAACTATGGCTACACCTTC

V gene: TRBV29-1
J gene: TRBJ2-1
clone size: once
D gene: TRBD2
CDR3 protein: CSVTSGSRDEQFF
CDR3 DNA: TGCAGCGTGACTAGCGGGAGTCGCGATGAGCAGTTCTTC

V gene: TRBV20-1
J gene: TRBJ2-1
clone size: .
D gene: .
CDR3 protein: CSAQPGSEQFF
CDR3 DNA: TGCAGTGCCCAACCTGGGAGTGAGCAGTTCTTC

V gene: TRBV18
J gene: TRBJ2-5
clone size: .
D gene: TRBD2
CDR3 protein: CASSPTSGSETQYF
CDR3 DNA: TGTGCCAGCTCACCGACTAGCGGGAGTGAGACCCAGTACTTC

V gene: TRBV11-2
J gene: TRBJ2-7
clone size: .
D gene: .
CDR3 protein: CASSSSLTSYEQYF
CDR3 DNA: TGTGCCAGCAGCTCCTCACTAACTTCCTACGAGCAGTACTTC

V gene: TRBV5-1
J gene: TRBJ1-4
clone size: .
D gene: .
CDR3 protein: CASSLADRTTNEKLFF
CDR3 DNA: TGCGCCAGCAGCTTGGCGGACAGAACAACTAATGAAAAACTGTTTTTT

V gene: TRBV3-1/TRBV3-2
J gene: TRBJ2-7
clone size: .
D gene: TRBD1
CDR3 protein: CASSSLGGSYEQYF
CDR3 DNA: TGTGCCAGCAGCTCCCTAGGGGGCTCGTACGAGCAGTACTTC

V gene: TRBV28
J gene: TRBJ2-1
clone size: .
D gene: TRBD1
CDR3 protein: CASSLGTGVGDEQFF
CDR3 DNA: TGTGCCAGCAGTTTAGGGACAGGGGTTGGCGATGAGCAGTTCTTC

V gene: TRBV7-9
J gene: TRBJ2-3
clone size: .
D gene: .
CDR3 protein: CASSSPGGVLSTDTQYF
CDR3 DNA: TGTGCCAGCAGCTCCCCGGGGGGCGTTCTCAGCACAGATACGCAGTATTTT

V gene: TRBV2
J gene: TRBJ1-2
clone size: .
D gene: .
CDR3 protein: CAAKGSARGYTF
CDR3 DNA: TGTGCCGCTAAAGGGAGTGCTCGGGGCTACACCTTC

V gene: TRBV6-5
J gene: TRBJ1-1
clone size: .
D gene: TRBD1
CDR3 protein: CAGQTGYNTEAFF
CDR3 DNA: TGTGCCGGGCAGACAGGGTATAACACTGAAGCTTTCTTT

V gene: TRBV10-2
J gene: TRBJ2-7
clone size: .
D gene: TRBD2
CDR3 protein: CASSASSGRVPVEQYF
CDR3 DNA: TGCGCCAGCAGCGCCTCCAGCGGGAGGGTCCCCGTCGAGCAGTACTTC

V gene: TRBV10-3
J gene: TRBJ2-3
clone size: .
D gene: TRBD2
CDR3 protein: CAIRAGVQTDTQYF
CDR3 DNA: TGTGCCATCCGGGCGGGGGTCCAGACAGATACGCAGTATTTT

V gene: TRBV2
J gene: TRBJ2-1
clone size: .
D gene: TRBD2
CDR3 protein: CASSEALAGVGNEQFF
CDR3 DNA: TGTGCCAGCAGTGAAGCGCTAGCGGGGGTTGGGAATGAGCAGTTCTTC

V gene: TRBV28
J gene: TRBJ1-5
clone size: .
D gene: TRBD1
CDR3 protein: CASSSGGTARPQHF
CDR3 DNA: TGTGCCAGCAGTTCAGGGGGCACAGCCCGGCCCCAGCATTTT

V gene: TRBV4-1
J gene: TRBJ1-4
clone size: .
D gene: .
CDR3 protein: CASSLGQGSANEKLFF
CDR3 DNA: TGCGCCAGCAGCCTGGGGCAGGGTTCAGCTAATGAAAAACTGTTTTTT

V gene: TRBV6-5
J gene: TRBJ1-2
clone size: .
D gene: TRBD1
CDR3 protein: CASSRTGPNYGYTF
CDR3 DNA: TGTGCCAGCAGTCGGACAGGTCCTAACTATGGCTACACCTTC

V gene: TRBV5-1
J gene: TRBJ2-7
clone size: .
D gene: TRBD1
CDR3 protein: CASSTAGGREQYF
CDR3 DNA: TGCGCCAGCAGTACAGCAGGGGGTCGGGAGCAGTACTTC

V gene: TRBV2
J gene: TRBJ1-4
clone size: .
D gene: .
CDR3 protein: CASSEATNFGEKLFF
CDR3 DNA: TGTGCCAGCAGTGAAGCTACGAACTTTGGTGAAAAACTGTTTTTT

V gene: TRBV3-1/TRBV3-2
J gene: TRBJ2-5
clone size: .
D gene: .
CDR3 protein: CASSRAPGETQYF
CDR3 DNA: TGTGCCAGCAGCCGAGCCCCAGGAGAGACCCAGTACTTC

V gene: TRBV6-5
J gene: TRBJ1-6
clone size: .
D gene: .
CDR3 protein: CASTSAYNSPLHF
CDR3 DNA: TGTGCCAGCACCTCCGCCTATAATTCACCCCTCCACTTT

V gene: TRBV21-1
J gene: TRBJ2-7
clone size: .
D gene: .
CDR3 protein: CASSKATGGDYNEQYF
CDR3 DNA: TGTGCCAGCAGCAAAGCGACAGGGGGCGACTACAACGAGCAGTACTTC

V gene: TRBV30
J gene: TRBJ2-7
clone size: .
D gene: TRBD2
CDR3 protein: CAWSVIAGGPYEQYF
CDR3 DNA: TGTGCCTGGAGTGTAATAGCGGGAGGGCCCTACGAGCAGTACTTC

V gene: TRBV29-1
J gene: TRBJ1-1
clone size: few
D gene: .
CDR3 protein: CSVGDLWDTEAFF
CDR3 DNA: TGCAGCGTCGGGGATTTGTGGGACACCGAAGCTTTCTTT

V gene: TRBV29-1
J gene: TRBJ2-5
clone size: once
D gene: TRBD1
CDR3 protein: CSVEAQGRETQYF
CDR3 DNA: TGCAGCGTTGAAGCACAGGGGCGCGAGACCCAGTACTTC

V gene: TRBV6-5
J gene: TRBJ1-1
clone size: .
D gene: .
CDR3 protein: CASIRYTEAFF
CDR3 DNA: TGTGCCAGCATTCGGTACACTGAAGCTTTCTTT

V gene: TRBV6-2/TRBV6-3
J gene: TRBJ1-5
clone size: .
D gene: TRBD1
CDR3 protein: CASSRLTGNQPQHF
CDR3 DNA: TGTGCCAGCAGCCGCTTGACAGGGAATCAGCCCCAGCATTTT

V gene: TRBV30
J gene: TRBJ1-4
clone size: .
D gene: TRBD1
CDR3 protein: CAWRGDSNEKLFF
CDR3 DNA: TGTGCCTGGAGGGGGGACAGTAATGAAAAACTGTTTTTT

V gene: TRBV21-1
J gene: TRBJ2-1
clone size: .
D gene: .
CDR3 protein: CARRLAGGPGNEQFF
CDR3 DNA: TGTGCCAGACGACTAGCGGGAGGGCCGGGGAATGAGCAGTTCTTC

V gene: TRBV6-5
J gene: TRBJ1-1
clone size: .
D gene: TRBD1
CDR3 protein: CASSPGRGPTEAFF
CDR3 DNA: TGTGCCAGCAGTCCGGGCAGGGGGCCCACTGAAGCTTTCTTT